Below are 5 T cell receptor beta chains sequenced from a single sample in a study of CD8 T cells in ankylosing spondylitis. TCRdb recomputed calls from the 5' RACE reads with MiXCR, one row per CDR3 protein. The sample records some 340,000 distinct CDR3 sequences, roughly 14% being singletons. The sample was blood, either unsorted or a sorted T cell fraction (not recorded which). These receptors originate from a male donor with ankylosing spondylitis or in good health (not recorded which).

This sequence joins TRBV7-2 and TRBJ2-7; D possibly corresponds to TRBD1 (6 bases). The V end lost 1 base, the J end lost 3 bases, and 10 bases lay between the germline ends. Germline V gene sequence: CDR1 SGHTA, CDR2 FQGNSA. This CDR3 region has 14 residues. The CDR3 nucleotides read TGTGCCAGCAGCTTAGACGACAGGTTCTACGAGCAGTACTTC. Residues: CASSLDDRFYEQYF.

The V gene is TRBV5-1, the J gene TRBJ2-5, with D maybe TRBD1 (6 bases). V lost 0 bases and J lost 4, with 10 bases in between. The CDR3 is 14 amino acids. Germline-derived CDR1 and CDR2 are SGHRS and YFSETQ. CDR3 nucleotides: TGCGCCAGCAGCTTGGAGGGGACAACAGAGACCCAGTACTTC. Its protein is CASSLEGTTETQYF.

This clonotype was picked up a small number of times. The chain combines TRBV5-1 with TRBJ1-1, with 8 bases matching TRBD1. Trimming removed 5 bases from V and 6 bases from J; junction bases left unmatched: 6. This CDR3 contains 13 residues. Germline lookup yields CDR1 SGHRS and CDR2 YFSETQ. Here the CDR3 reads CASRTGTGPEAFF. CDR3 bases: TGCGCCAGCAGGACCGGGACAGGACCTGAAGCTTTCTTT.

This clonotype has at least ten counts. This chain connects TRBV12-3 or TRBV12-4 to TRBJ1-1; a possible D gene is TRBD1 (6 bases). The CDR3 sequence is 14 residues long. Trimming shortened V by 3 bases and J by 5 bases, and 13 bases separated the two germline ends. In DNA, the CDR3 is TGTGCCAGCAGTTTTGGAGGGGGGAAGACTGAAGCTTTCTTT. Residues: CASSFGGGKTEAFF.

This clonotype was seen more than once but under ten times. The chain combines TRBV3-1 with TRBJ1-4; D uncertain. This CDR3 has 12 residues. The V end was cut by 3 bases, the J end by 11 bases, with 10 bases between. Germline V gene data show CDR1 as LGHDT and CDR2 as YNNKEL (reference sequence). For the CDR3, the DNA is TGTGCCAGCAGCCAGACCGGGTGGAAACTGTTTTTT. Translation gives CASSQTGWKLFF.